Listed here is a single T cell receptor (beta chain). The data belong to a study of blood T cell repertoires in COVID-19. Overall study context: The United States, Italy and Spain were the sources of the acute and convalescent COVID-19 samples.

V shed 0 bases and J 7 bases; nucleotides not matched to a gene: 4. This CDR3 spans 15 amino acids. Per the germline V gene, CDR1 is LNHNV and CDR2 is YYDKDF (reference sequence). In the original workflow: Reference gene primer amplification yielded estimated nucleated cell counts. Clones were read by immunoSEQ multiplex PCR, and TCRdb kept only the in-frame ones, dropping some. Clonal size and the V and J genes are those of that table, whereas D and trimming came from the DNA. The sample comprises some 190,000 clones, roughly 84% of which are singletons, and 3.2% rests with the top ten. Participants' reported clinical history set cohort assignment.

Material: PBMCs or T cells enriched from blood (not recorded which). The chain recombines TRBV15 with TRBJ2-7; 12 nucleotides line up with TRBD2. The TCR originated in a woman aged 30 to 39 who had been exposed to COVID-19. CDR3 nucleotide sequence: TGTGCCACCAGCAGAGATTTCGGACTAGCGGGGGAGCAGTACTTC. Translating gives CATSRDFGLAGEQYF.